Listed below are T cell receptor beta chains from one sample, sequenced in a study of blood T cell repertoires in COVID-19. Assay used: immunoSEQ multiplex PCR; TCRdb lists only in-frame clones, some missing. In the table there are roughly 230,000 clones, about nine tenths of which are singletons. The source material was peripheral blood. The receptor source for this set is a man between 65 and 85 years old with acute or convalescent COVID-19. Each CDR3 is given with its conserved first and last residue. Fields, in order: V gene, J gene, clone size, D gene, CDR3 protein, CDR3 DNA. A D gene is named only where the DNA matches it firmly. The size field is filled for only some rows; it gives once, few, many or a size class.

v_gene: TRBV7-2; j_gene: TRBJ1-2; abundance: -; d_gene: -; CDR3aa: CASSPEAFTNYGYTF; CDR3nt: TGTGCCAGCAGCCCCGAAGCTTTTACCAACTATGGCTACACCTTC
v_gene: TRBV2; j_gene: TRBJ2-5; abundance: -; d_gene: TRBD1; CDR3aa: CASRGDRDYQETQYF; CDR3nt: TGTGCCAGCAGGGGGGACAGGGACTACCAAGAGACCCAGTACTTC
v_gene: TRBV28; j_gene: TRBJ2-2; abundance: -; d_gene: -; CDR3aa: CASSLVYGELFF; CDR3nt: TGTGCCAGCAGTTTAGTCTACGGGGAGCTGTTTTTT
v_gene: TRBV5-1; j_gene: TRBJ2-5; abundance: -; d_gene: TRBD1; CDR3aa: CASSPGSGGKTQETQYF; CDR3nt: TGCGCCAGCAGCCCCGGATCAGGGGGCAAGACTCAAGAGACCCAGTACTTC
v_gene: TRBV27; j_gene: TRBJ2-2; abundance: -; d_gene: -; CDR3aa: CASSSGYRTGELFF; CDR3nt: TGTGCCAGCAGTTCAGGGTATCGGACCGGGGAGCTGTTTTTT
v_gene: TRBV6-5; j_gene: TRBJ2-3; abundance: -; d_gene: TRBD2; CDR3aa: CASTTTSSHTDTQYF; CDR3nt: TGTGCCAGCACAACGACTAGCAGCCACACAGATACGCAGTATTTT
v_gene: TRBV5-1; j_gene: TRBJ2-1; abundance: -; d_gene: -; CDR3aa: CASTDSDNEQFF; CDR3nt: TGCGCCAGCACGGACAGCGACAATGAGCAGTTCTTC
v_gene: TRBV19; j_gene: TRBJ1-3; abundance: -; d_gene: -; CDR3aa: CASSTPEEAGNTIYF; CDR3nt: TGTGCCAGTAGTACGCCAGAGGAAGCTGGAAACACCATATATTTT
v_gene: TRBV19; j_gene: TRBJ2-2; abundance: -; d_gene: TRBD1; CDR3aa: CASSKGQGTGELFF; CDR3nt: TGTGCCAGTAGTAAGGGACAGGGCACCGGGGAGCTGTTTTTT
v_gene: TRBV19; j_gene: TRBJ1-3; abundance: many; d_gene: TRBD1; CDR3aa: CASGQGNSGNTIYF; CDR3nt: TGTGCCAGTGGACAGGGGAACTCTGGAAACACCATATATTTT
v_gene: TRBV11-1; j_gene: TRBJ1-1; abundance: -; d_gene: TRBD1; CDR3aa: CASSSRTGAAFAFF; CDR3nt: TGTGCCAGCAGCTCCCGGACAGGCGCGGCTTTTGCTTTCTTT
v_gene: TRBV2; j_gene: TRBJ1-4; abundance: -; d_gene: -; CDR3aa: CASSAYKRGPQEKLFF; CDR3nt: TGTGCCAGCAGTGCCTATAAACGAGGGCCTCAGGAAAAACTGTTTTTT
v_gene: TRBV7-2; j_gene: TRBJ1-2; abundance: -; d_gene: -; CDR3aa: CASSLHGRGGSYTF; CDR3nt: TGTGCCAGCAGCCTACACGGGCGGGGTGGAAGCTACACCTTC
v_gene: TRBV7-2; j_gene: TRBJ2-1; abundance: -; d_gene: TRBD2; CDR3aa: CASSLPGTSGRANEQFF; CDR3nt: TGTGCCAGCAGCCTACCCGGGACTAGCGGGAGGGCCAATGAGCAGTTCTTC
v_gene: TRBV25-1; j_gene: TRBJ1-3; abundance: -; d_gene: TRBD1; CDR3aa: CASSEGQGPGNTIYF; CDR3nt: TGTGCCAGCAGTGAGGGACAGGGGCCTGGAAACACCATATATTTT
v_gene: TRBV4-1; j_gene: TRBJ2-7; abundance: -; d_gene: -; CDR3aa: CASSQVPDNSYEQYF; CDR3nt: TGCGCCAGCAGCCAAGTTCCAGACAACTCCTACGAGCAGTACTTC
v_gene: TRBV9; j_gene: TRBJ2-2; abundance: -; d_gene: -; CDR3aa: CASRPRPDTGELFF; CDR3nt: TGTGCCAGCAGACCTCGTCCGGACACCGGGGAGCTGTTTTTT